These T cell receptor beta chains were read from a single sample in a study of identical twins. TCRdb passed the 5' RACE reads through MiXCR, listing each CDR3 protein once. The sample has 460,000 or so distinct CDR3 sequences, over 12% seen once. In addition, the sample was reused for a study of yellow fever vaccine responses in identical twins.

Sequences were obtained from CD4+ T cells sorted from blood. The origin of the receptors is a woman between 18 and 29 years old in good health. The CDR3 runs from the conserved cysteine through the conserved F or W. D genes are given only for firm matches. A row's size may be missing; if present it is once, few, many or a size class.

TRBV6-2/TRBV6-3	TRBJ1-1	TRBD1	few	CASSYSQGATEAFF	TGTGCCAGCAGTTACTCTCAGGGGGCCACTGAAGCTTTCTTT
TRBV7-8	TRBJ2-1	-	-	CASSGQQGRSSYNEQFF	TGTGCCAGCAGCGGGCAACAGGGCCGTAGCTCCTACAATGAGCAGTTCTTC
TRBV5-1	TRBJ2-5	-	-	CASSLVSGDGETQYF	TGCGCCAGCAGCTTGGTGTCAGGGGACGGAGAGACCCAGTACTTC
TRBV7-2	TRBJ1-1	-	few	CASSLAGTSLGTEAFF	TGTGCCAGCAGCTTAGCTGGGACCTCCTTGGGGACTGAAGCTTTCTTT
TRBV20-1	TRBJ2-1	TRBD2	few	CSARDLGGAFYNEQFF	TGCAGTGCTAGAGACCTCGGGGGGGCTTTCTACAATGAGCAGTTCTTC
TRBV29-1	TRBJ2-3	-	many	CSVVGLGSTDTQYF	TGCAGCGTTGTCGGTTTAGGGAGCACAGATACGCAGTATTTT
TRBV12-3/TRBV12-4	TRBJ1-6	-	-	CASSFGTPGVSPLHF	TGTGCCAGCAGTTTTGGGACCCCAGGGGTTTCACCCCTCCACTTT
TRBV28	TRBJ2-7	TRBD2	few	CASRVWDGTSGGEQYF	TGTGCCAGCAGAGTTTGGGATGGGACTAGCGGGGGCGAGCAGTACTTC
TRBV4-2	TRBJ2-3	-	many	CASSQGASPEGDTQYF	TGTGCCAGCAGCCAAGGGGCTAGCCCAGAGGGAGATACGCAGTATTTT
TRBV10-3	TRBJ1-3	-	few	CAISESQAGNTIYF	TGTGCCATCAGTGAGTCCCAGGCGGGAAACACCATATATTTT
TRBV2	TRBJ2-4	-	many	CASSRQIAIQYF	TGTGCCAGCAGCCGACAAATAGCCATTCAGTACTTC
TRBV29-1	TRBJ1-1	TRBD1	few	CSVAGTGGTEAFF	TGCAGCGTTGCCGGGACAGGGGGCACTGAAGCTTTCTTT
TRBV2	TRBJ2-1	TRBD2	few	CASAGRSGVWEFF	TGTGCCAGCGCAGGAAGAAGCGGGGTCTGGGAGTTCTTC
TRBV12-3/TRBV12-4	TRBJ2-2	-	many	CASSWSGELFF	TGTGCCAGCAGTTGGTCCGGGGAGCTGTTTTTT
TRBV12-3/TRBV12-4	TRBJ2-7	-	few	CASSSLQEVQYF	TGTGCCAGCAGTTCCTTACAGGAGGTGCAGTACTTC
TRBV5-1	TRBJ2-2	-	-	CASSFRGSEELFF	TGCGCCAGCAGCTTTCGGGGGTCGGAGGAGCTGTTTTTT
TRBV6-5	TRBJ1-6	-	few	CASSYESRRGNSPLHF	TGTGCCAGCAGTTACGAGTCGCGTCGGGGTAATTCACCCCTCCACTTT
TRBV15	TRBJ2-7	TRBD1	-	CATSRGDRVYEQYF	TGTGCCACCAGCAGAGGGGACAGGGTCTACGAGCAGTACTTC
TRBV4-1	TRBJ2-5	-	few	CASSQVDMGFRQETQYF	TGCGCCAGCAGCCAAGTTGATATGGGGTTTCGACAAGAGACCCAGTACTTC
TRBV11-3	TRBJ2-1	-	few	CASSLDGDGEQFF	TGTGCCAGCAGCTTAGATGGGGACGGGGAGCAGTTCTTC
TRBV5-1	TRBJ2-1	TRBD1	-	CASSLALTGYEQFF	TGCGCCAGCAGCTTGGCCTTGACAGGGTATGAGCAGTTCTTC
TRBV12-3/TRBV12-4	TRBJ2-7	-	-	CASSSLDLRGYEQYF	TGTGCCAGCAGCTCGCTCGACCTTAGGGGCTACGAGCAGTACTTC
TRBV15	TRBJ2-4	TRBD1	-	CATSRSLTGGEDIQYF	TGTGCCACCAGCAGATCCCTGACAGGGGGCGAGGACATTCAGTACTTC
TRBV6-1	TRBJ1-5	TRBD1	few	CASTKAGTVNQPQHF	TGTGCCAGCACCAAAGCCGGGACAGTCAATCAGCCCCAGCATTTT
TRBV5-5	TRBJ2-7	-	-	CASSWGARQASYEQYF	TGTGCCAGCAGCTGGGGGGCCCGACAGGCTTCCTACGAGCAGTACTTC
TRBV6-5	TRBJ2-7	-	few	CASRDAAKQYF	TGTGCCAGCAGGGACGCAGCCAAGCAGTACTTC